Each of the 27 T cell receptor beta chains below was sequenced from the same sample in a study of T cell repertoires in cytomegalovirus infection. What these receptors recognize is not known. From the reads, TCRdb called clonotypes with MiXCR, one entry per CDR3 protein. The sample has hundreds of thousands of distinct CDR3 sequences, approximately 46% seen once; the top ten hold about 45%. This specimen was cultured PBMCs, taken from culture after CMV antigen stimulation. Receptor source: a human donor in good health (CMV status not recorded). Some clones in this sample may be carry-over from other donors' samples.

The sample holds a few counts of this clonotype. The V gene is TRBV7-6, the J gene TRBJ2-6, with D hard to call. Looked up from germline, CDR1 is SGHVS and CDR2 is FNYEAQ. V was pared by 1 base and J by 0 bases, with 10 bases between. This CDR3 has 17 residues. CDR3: CASSLDGLSSGANVLTF. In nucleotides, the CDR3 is TGTGCCAGCAGCTTAGACGGGCTAAGCTCTGGGGCCAACGTCCTGACTTTC.

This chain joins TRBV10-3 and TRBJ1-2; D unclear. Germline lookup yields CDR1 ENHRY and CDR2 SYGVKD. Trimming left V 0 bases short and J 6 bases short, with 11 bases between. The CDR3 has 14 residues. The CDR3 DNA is TGTGCCATCAGTGAGTCGGCAGCCCACGATGGCTACACCTTC. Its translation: CAISESAAHDGYTF.

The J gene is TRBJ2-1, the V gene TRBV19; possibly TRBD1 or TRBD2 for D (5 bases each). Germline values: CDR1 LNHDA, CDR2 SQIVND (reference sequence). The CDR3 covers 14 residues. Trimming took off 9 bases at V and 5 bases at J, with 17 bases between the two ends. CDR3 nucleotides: TGTGCCAGCGCGACCGTGGGGGAACACAATGAGCAGTTCTTC. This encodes CASATVGEHNEQFF.

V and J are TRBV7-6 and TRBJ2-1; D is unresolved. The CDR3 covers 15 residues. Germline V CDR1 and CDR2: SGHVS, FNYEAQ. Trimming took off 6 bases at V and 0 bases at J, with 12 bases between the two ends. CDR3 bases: TGTGCCAGCAGTTCTACAGAGGCCTCCTACAATGAGCAGTTCTTC. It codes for CASSSTEASYNEQFF. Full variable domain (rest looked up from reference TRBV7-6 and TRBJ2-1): GAGVSQSPRYKVTKRGQDVALRCDPISGHVSLYWYRQALGQGPEFLTYFNYEAQQDKSGLPNDRFSAERPEGSISTLTIQRTEQRDSAMYRCASSSTEASYNEQFFGPGTRLTVL.

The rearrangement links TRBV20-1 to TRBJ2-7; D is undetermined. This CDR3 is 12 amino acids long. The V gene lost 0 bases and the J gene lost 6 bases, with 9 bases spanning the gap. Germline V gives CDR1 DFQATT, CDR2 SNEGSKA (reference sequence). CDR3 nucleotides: TGCAGTGCTAGAGATGATGATGGCGAGCAGTACTTC. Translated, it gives CSARDDDGEQYF.

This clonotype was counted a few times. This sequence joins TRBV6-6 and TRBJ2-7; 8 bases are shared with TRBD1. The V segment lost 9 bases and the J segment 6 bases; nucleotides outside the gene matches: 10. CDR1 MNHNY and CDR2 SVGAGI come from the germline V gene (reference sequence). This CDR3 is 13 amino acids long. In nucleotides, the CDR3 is TGTGCCAGTACCGGCCCAGGGGGCGGCGAGCAGTACTTC. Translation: CASTGPGGGEQYF.

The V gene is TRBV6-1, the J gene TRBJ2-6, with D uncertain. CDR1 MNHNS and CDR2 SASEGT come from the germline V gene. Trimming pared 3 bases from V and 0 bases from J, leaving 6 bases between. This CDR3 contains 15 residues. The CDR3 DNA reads TGTGCCAGCAGTGATTCGCGCTCTGGGGCCAACGTCCTGACTTTC. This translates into CASSDSRSGANVLTF.

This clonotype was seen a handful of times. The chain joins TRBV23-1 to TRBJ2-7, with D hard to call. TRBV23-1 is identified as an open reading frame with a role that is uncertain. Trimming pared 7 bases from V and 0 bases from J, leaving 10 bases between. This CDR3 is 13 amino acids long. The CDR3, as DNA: TGCGCCAGCATCCCCATAGGCTCCTACGAGCAGTACTTC. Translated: CASIPIGSYEQYF.

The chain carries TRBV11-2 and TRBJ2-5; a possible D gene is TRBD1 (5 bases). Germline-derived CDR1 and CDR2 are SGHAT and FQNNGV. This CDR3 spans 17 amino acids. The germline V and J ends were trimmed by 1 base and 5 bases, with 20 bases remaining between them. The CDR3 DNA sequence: TGTGCCAGCAGCTTAGGGTTTGGGGCCGAGGTGTCGGAGACCCAGTACTTC. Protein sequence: CASSLGFGAEVSETQYF.

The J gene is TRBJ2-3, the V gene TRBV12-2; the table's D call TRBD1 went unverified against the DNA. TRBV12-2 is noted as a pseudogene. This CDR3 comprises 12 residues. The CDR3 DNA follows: TGTGCAAGTCGCCCACAGGGGGATACGCAGTATTTT. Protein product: CASRPQGDTQYF.

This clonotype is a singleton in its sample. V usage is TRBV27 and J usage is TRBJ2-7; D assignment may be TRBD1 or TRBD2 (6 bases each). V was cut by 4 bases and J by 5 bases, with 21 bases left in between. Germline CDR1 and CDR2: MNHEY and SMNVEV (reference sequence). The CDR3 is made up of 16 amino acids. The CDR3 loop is CASSSLYSARGDEQYF. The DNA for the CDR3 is TGTGCCAGCAGTTCGTTATATTCGGCAAGGGGGGACGAGCAGTACTTC.

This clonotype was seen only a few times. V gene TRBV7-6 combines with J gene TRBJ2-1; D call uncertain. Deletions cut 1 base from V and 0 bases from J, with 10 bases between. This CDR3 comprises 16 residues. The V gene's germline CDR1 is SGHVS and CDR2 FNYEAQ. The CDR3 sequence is CASSLGGSTSYNEQFF. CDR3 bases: TGTGCCAGCAGCTTAGGTGGCAGCACCTCCTACAATGAGCAGTTCTTC.

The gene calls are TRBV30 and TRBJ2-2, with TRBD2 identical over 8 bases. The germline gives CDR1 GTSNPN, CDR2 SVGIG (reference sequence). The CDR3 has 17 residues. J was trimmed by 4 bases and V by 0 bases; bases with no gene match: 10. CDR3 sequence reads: CAWSVPREGGRTGELFF. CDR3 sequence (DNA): TGTGCCTGGAGTGTACCCCGGGAGGGGGGGCGCACCGGGGAGCTGTTTTTT.

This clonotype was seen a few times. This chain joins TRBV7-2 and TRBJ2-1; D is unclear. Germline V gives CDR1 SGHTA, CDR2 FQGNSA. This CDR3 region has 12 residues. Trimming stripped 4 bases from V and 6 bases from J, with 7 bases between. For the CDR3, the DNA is TGTGCCAGCAGCTCGACCCCCAATGAGCAGTTCTTC. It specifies CASSSTPNEQFF.

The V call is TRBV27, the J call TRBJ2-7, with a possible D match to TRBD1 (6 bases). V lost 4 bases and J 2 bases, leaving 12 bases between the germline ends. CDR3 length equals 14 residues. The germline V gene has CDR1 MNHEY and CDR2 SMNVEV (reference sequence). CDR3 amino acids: CASSSWDKAYEQYF. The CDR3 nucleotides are TGTGCCAGCAGTTCCTGGGACAAAGCCTACGAGCAGTACTTC.

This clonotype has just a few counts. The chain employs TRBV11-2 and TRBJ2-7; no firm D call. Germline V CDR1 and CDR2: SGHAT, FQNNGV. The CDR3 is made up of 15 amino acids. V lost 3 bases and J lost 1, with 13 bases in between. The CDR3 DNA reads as TGTGCCAGCAGCTTTATCCTCGGAGAGTCCTACGAGCAGTACTTC. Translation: CASSFILGESYEQYF.

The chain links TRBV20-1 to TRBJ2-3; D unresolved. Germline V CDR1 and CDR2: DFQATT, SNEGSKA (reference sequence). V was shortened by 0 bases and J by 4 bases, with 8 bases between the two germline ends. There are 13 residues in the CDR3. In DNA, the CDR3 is TGCAGTGCTAGAGATAACTCCCCAGATACGCAGTATTTT. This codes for CSARDNSPDTQYF.

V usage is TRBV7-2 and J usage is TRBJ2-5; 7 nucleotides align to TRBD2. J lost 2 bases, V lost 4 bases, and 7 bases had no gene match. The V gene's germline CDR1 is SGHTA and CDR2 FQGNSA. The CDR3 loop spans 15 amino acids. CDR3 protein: CASSSLADRQETQYF. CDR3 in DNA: TGTGCCAGCAGCTCCCTAGCGGATAGACAAGAGACCCAGTACTTC.

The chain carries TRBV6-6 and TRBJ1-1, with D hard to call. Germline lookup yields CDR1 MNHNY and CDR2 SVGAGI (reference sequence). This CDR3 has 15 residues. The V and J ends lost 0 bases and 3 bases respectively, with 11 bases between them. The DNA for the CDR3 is TGTGCCAGCAGTTACTCATGGGGTGCTGACACTGAAGCTTTCTTT. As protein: CASSYSWGADTEAFF.

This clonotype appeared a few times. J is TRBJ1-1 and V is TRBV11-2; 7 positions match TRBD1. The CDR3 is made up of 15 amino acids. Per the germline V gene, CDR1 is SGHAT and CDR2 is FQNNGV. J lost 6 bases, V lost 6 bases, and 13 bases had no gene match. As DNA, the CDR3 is TGTGCCAGCAGGTCGAGACAGGGAATTAAATCTGAAGCTTTCTTT. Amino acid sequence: CASRSRQGIKSEAFF.

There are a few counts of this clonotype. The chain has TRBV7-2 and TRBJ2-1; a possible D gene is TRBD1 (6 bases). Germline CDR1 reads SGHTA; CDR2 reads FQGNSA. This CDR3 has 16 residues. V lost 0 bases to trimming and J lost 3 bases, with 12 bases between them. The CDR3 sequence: CASSLAAGAVYNEQFF. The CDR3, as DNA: TGTGCCAGCAGCTTAGCGGCAGGGGCCGTCTACAATGAGCAGTTCTTC.

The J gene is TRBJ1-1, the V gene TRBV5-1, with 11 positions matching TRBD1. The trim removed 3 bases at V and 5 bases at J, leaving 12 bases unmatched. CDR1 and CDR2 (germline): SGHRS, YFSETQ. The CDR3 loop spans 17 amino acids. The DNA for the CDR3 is TGCGCCAGCAGCTCGGTAGGGACAGGGGGACGTGGAACTGAAGCTTTCTTT. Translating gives CASSSVGTGGRGTEAFF.

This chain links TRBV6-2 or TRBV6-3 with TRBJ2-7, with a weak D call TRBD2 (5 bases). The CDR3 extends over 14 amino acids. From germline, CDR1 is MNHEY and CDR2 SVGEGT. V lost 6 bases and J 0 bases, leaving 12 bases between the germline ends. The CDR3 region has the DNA TGTGCCAGCAGGGGAGCAGGAAGCTCCTACGAGCAGTACTTC. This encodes CASRGAGSSYEQYF.

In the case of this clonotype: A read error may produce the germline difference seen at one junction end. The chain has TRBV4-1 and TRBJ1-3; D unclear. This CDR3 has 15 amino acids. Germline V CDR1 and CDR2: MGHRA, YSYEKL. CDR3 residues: CASSQVSSSGNTIYF. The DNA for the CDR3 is TGTGCCAGCAGCCAAGTCTCGAGCTCTGGAAACACCATATATTTT.

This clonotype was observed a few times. CDR3 sequence reads: CASSFRQGYEQYF. The CDR3 nucleotides are TGTGCCAGCAGCTTTCGGCAGGGCTACGAGCAGTACTTC. The V gene is TRBV7-6, the J gene TRBJ2-7, with a tentative D call TRBD1 (5 bases). This CDR3 is 13 amino acids long. Germline-derived CDR1 and CDR2 are SGHVS and FNYEAQ. Trimming stripped 3 bases from V and 3 bases from J, with 9 bases between.

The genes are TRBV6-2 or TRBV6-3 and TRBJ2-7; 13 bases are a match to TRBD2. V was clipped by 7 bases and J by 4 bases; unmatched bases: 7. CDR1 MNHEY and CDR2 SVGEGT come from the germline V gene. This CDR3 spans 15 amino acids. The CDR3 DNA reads TGTGCCAGCACCCCACTAGCGGGAGGGCCTTACGAGCAGTACTTC. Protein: CASTPLAGGPYEQYF.

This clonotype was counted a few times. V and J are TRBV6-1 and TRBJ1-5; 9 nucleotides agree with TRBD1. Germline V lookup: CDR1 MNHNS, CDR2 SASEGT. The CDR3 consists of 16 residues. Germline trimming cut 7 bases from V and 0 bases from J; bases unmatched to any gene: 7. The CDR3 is CASTGDRAYSNQPQHF. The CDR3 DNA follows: TGTGCCAGCACGGGGGACAGGGCTTATAGCAATCAGCCCCAGCATTTT.